Described below is a single T cell receptor (beta chain) sequence and its context. Primers: 60 Vbeta forward and 13 Jbeta reverse. Assay used: immunoSEQ multiplex PCR; TCRdb lists only in-frame clones, some missing. The sample table sets out under 200,000 clones. Germline V gives CDR1 SNHLY, CDR2 FYNNEI. The CDR3 has 15 amino acids. V shed 6 bases, J shed 0 bases, and the junction held 7 bases outside the gene matches. This record comes from a study of cytomegalovirus exposure and HLA in healthy donors. The gene calls are TRBV2 and TRBJ1-2, with 7 nucleotides matching TRBD1. Sequencing input: PBMCs. The receptor comes from a man aged 25 to 40 in good health and CMV-seronegative. As DNA, the CDR3 is TGTGCCAGCAGGGCAGACAGGGAGACTAACTATGGCTACACCTTC. It is translated as CASRADRETNYGYTF.